This TCR beta chain was profiled in a study of blood T cell repertoires in COVID-19 (dated by TCRdb to the early 2020s). As for the study more broadly: The collaborator samples originated in the United States, Italy and Spain and spanned the acute and convalescent phases of COVID-19. The material from the prospective study consisted of cDNA or gDNA derived from T cells, B-cell-depleted T cells, or PBMCs. Subjects who had been exposed to COVID-19, were actively infected with it, or had recovered from it provided the deeply sampled blood TCRbeta repertoires that made up the dataset. The repertoires were released in a freely available public database intended as a resource for research on the immune response to SARS-CoV-2. Samples were obtained from the ongoing ImmuneRACE study (first 160 participants) and from about 1,300 subjects provided by 6 global collaborators. A de-identified subject ID, COVID-19 status, age in years and sex were almost always included in the sample metadata. Where available, HLA class I and class II types were obtained from metadata supplied by the sample provider rather than from assay-based typing.

TCRbeta CDR3 regions were amplified from genomic DNA by means of the immunoSEQ Assay, a bias-controlled multiplex PCR. As for the original processing: The number of nucleated cells in each sample was estimated by amplification of reference gene primers within the assay. Sequence reads were collapsed and filtered to measure the absolute abundance of every unique TCRbeta CDR3 rearrangement. For each sample, productive Simpson clonality was calculated as the square root of Simpson's diversity index across productive rearrangements. TCRdb carries this immuneACCESS record with in-frame sequences only. Its versions omit some clonotypes, under half of them owing to an unresolved V gene in the studies checked, with the rest unexplained. For V, J and clone size, that table is used; D and trimming come from the DNA. The sample table lists under 200,000 clones, about 85% of them with a count of one. The ten largest make up 9.8% of the sample.

As concerns this clone: Its specific antigen is unknown. It has no much larger one-base neighbor in the sample; base qualities were not kept.

On the study overall, not on this receptor specifically: The quantity of clinical and demographic metadata differed by source and by participant and was supplied without curation.

The CDR3 measures 13 amino acids from cysteine to phenylalanine. The retained sequence is limited to the CDR3, 39 bases, with the frame set at the first base. V ends up 6 bases short and J 3 bases short, with an unmatched junction base count of 3. The collaborating institutions used their own protocols to collect whole blood in K2EDTA tubes. For TCRbeta analysis, collaborator samples were shipped as frozen whole blood, as isolated PBMCs, or as DNA extracted from either sample type. This chain is built from TRBV12-3 or TRBV12-4 and TRBJ1-2; 8 junctional bases match TRBD1. Sequences were obtained from peripheral blood. The origin of this receptor is a woman aged 80 or over with acute or convalescent COVID-19. The CDR3 protein sequence reads: CASRVQGDYGYTF. The nucleotide sequence is given as TGTGCCAGCAGAGTACAGGGGGACTATGGCTACACCTTC.